This entry is about one TCR beta chain. This clone was picked up a small number of times. Its recognized antigen is unknown. There are no base qualities to consult, and no much larger clone falls within one base. Other DNA sequences of this sample code for an identical CDR3. These data belong to a study of beta chain features in type 1 diabetes (dated by TCRdb to the late 2010s). For the wider study: Mean age, gender distribution, total cell number and subset yield were not different between patients and healthy donors. Whereas all 30 or so donors provided naive and central memory subsets, regulatory and stem cell-like memory subsets were isolated from just 8 patients and roughly eight healthy donors. A total of some 100,000,000 sorted cells were examined across all samples, and the number of cells per subset was strongly correlated with RNA yield. In the study, recently diagnosed type 1 diabetes patients and matched healthy donors were compared on the TCRB repertoires of their sorted circulating CD4+ T cell subsets.

Each donor gave one peripheral blood draw, averaging approximately 120 mL, which was collected into heparinised tubes. Naive, central memory, regulatory and stem cell-like memory CD4+ T cells were sorted on a BD FACSAria II using a panel including CD45RO, CCR7, CD25, CD127, CD95 and CD27. All sorted populations exceeded 98% purity. PBMCs were isolated immediately by Lymphoprep density gradient centrifugation and stained directly without culture. To minimize batch effects, samples were stained and sorted in pairs, one healthy donor with one patient per experiment. Including cysteine and phenylalanine, the CDR3 has 14 amino acids. CDR3 DNA is the only sequence kept; it has 42 bases, read in frame from the first base. V is pruned by 0 bases and J by 5 bases, leaving 5 bases of the junction without a gene match. From a lookup of the germline V gene, CDR1 and CDR2 are SQVTM and ANQGSEA. All of the isolated RNA was reverse transcribed with the High Capacity cDNA Reverse Transcription Kit, so expressed TCRB transcripts were sequenced. Deep immunoSEQ sequencing was applied to naive, central memory and regulatory T cell samples, giving an average of roughly 3.3 million total reads per sample. After sorted cells were lysed in RLT buffer, RNA was extracted with DNase-treated RNeasy Micro or Mini kits, with the choice depending on cell number. Each cell subset was processed separately to prevent cross-contamination, with patient and healthy donor samples processed together. TCRB sequences were amplified from cDNA with the immunoSEQ multiplex PCR, producing 87-bp fragments spanning the CDR3 region. Amplicons were sequenced on the Illumina HiSeq platform. Per the source publication's procedure: PCR bias was corrected computationally using synthetic template baselines, and reads within Hamming distance 2 were collapsed, with unmergeable singletons discarded. Reads were aligned to IMGT to assign V, D and J genes, CDR3 length, and insertions or deletions at six rearrangement sites. Within each subset, clonotype counts were normalized to sorted cell number, and only after that were true diversity and Gini coefficients computed with the tcR R package. The overlap coefficient, calculated on TCRB nucleotide sequences, was used to measure repertoire sharing. The source is immuneACCESS, and TCRdb retained only in-frame sequences with V and J called. Part of the clones is not carried over; for the studies checked, unresolved V genes explain less than half of this, and the remainder is unexplained. V and J calls and clone size are those listed in that table; D and trimming were worked out from the DNA. The sample yields some 150,000 clones; around a tenth were counted once. 0.55% to 0.75% of the sample goes to the ten largest clones.

What the study reported, not specific to this receptor: At VDJ recombination sites, type 1 diabetes patients had fewer insertions and more deleted nucleotides, which implies abnormalities in thymic rearrangement. Shorter templates might be favored by PCR, yet because patient and control samples were amplified and corrected together, any such skew would affect both groups equally. Type 1 diabetes patients showed a moderate but significant shortening of TCRB CDR3 length in all four CD4+ subsets. Naive, central memory and regulatory TCRB repertoires appeared to be more alike among patients than among healthy donors. Because cDNA was sequenced instead of genomic DNA, activated cells with high expression could be over-represented, although the groups did not differ in activation or CD3 levels. HLA sub-analyses involved small numbers of individuals, so any influence of HLA type on TCRB rearrangement remained unresolved.

The chain is encoded by TRBV29-1 joined to TRBJ1-1; 8 bases in the junction line up with TRBD1. This TCR came from a woman aged 35 to 49 in good health. Material for sequencing was central memory CD4+ T cells from blood. Here is the DNA: TGCAGCGTTGAAGATCCAGGGGGCAGGACTGAAGCTTTCTTT. This encodes CSVEDPGGRTEAFF.